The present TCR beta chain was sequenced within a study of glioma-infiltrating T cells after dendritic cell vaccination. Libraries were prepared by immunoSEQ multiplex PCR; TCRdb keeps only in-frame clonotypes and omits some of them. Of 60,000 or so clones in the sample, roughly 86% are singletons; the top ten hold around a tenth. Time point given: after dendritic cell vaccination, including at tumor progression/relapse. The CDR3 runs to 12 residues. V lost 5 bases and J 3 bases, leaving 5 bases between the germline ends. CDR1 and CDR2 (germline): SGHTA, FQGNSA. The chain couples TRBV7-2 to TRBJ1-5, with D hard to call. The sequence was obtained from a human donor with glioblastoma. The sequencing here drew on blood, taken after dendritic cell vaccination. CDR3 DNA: TGTGCCAGCAGCGAGTTCAATCAGCCCCAGCATTTT. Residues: CASSEFNQPQHF.